One T cell receptor (beta chain) is described in this entry. What this receptor recognizes is not known. No much larger clonotype is one base removed from it; base qualities were not supplied. RNA was extracted using the RNeasy kit, and about 0.5 to 1 ug of the RNA was reverse transcribed with random hexamers. The immunoSEQ multiplex PCR assay, which covers 54 Vbeta and 13 Jbeta segments, was used to amplify TCR beta CDR3 regions. To correct PCR amplification bias, a synthetic template baseline was used for both primer optimization and computational correction. The paper's data handling went like this. Only productive sequences were kept, with reads annotated to V, D and J genes according to IMGT and analyzed in immunoSEQ Analyzer. To calculate clonality, Shannon entropy was normalized by log2 of the number of productive unique sequences and then subtracted from one. For each patient and control, public and private clones were evaluated among the 100 most prevalent clones. Susac-specific clones were defined as absent from healthy and MS cohorts, over a thousand published viral clones and other ImmuneACCESS disease sequences. The public reads were quality trimmed at Q25 with fastp and then assembled into clones with MiXCR by TCRdb, keeping productive beta chains. Every entry covers one CDR3 protein and lists the most common genes and DNA from its rows. These V and J calls rely on TCRdb rather than the paper's analysis. This sample is represented by approximately 180,000 distinct CDR3 sequences; nearly 97% of them were singletons. Approximately 0.09% of the sample is held by the ten biggest clonotypes.

High-throughput TCR beta sequencing profiled peripheral blood CD8+ and CD4+ T cells from healthy donors, Susac syndrome patients and multiple sclerosis patients. The multiple sclerosis controls were treatment-naive patients who had stable or active relapsing-remitting disease and met the revised McDonald criteria. CD8+ TEMRA cells were enriched by FACS, while bulk CD8+ and CD4+ T cells were purified by magnetic negative isolation. Blood was collected in EDTA tubes and processed within 24 hours, with PBMCs isolated through density gradient centrifugation. PBMCs intended for TCR sequencing were frozen in liquid nitrogen and were later thawed in a 37 degrees C water bath. The sorted or isolated CD4+, CD8+ and CD8+ TEMRA cells reached a purity of at least 90%. This entry belongs to a study of CD8 T cells in Susac syndrome (dated by TCRdb to between 2018 and 2020). About the study as a whole: Whether CD8+ T cell activation and differentiation in Susac syndrome was antigen driven was tested using repertoire sequencing. Results and caveats for the whole study, not just this receptor: The number of individuals in the TCR sequencing and HLA analysis was recognized as being relatively small.

What was sequenced was CD4+ T cells from PBMCs. This receptor was obtained from a human donor with multiple sclerosis.

CDR3 reads: CASSGDGNTIYF. The DNA reads TGTGCCAGTTCAGGGGACGGAAACACCATATATTTT. The sequence joins TRBV19 to TRBJ1-3, and perhaps TRBD1 as D gene, on 6 matching bases. The CDR3 measures 12 amino acids from cysteine to phenylalanine. Of all the DNA, just the CDR3 is kept, 36 bases in frame from base 1. Taken from the germline V gene (reference sequence), the CDR1 and CDR2 loops are LNHDA and SQIVND. V is clipped by 8 bases and J by 4 bases, and the sequence between their germline boundaries is 9 bases long. Reference TRBV19 and TRBJ1-3 proteins supply the regions before and after the CDR3; the full variable domain is: DGGITQSPKYLFRKEGQNVTLSCEQNLNHDAMYWYRQDPGQGLRLIYYSQIVNDFQKGDIAEGYSVSREKKESFPLTVTSAQKNPTAFYLCASSGDGNTIYFGEGSWLTVV.